There are a few counts of the clone carrying this TCR beta chain. This CDR3 has 13 residues. CDR1 and CDR2 (germline): GTSNPN, SVGIG (reference sequence). The V end was cut by 6 bases, the J end by 4 bases, with 15 bases between. The entry originates in a study of blood T cell repertoires in COVID-19. Study-wide context: Italy, Spain and the United States were the sources of the convalescent and acute COVID-19 samples. From T cells, B-cell-depleted T cells, or PBMCs came the material, which was cDNA or gDNA.

Authors' analysis steps: It was from reference gene primer amplification that nucleated cell counts were estimated. Only in-frame clones appear in the TCRdb table, and some are missing; sequencing was by immunoSEQ multiplex PCR. V and J calls and clone size are as listed in that table; D and trimming were resolved from the DNA. This table holds 95,000 to 150,000 clones, 80% to 90% found once. The chain joins TRBV30 to TRBJ1-2; a weak D match, TRBD1 (6 bases). Input material: peripheral blood. The TCR originated in an older man with active or convalescent COVID-19. The CDR3 DNA reads as TGTGCCTGCCAATCTACAGGGTCCTATGGCTACACCTTC. This sequence encodes CACQSTGSYGYTF.